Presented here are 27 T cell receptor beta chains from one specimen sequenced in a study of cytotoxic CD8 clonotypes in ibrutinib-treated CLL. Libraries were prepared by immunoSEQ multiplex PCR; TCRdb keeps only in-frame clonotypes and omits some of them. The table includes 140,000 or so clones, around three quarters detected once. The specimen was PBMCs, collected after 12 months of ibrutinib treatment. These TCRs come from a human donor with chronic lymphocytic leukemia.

CDR3 sequence reads: CASSQDWDKGFGNTEAFF. CDR3 DNA sequence: TGTGCCAGCAGCCAAGATTGGGACAAGGGGTTTGGGAACACTGAAGCTTTCTTT. The V call is TRBV4-2, the J call TRBJ1-1; D perhaps matches TRBD1 (6 bases). This CDR3 region has 18 residues. Germline V gene data show CDR1 as LGHNA and CDR2 as YNFKEQ. The V end lost 0 bases, the J end lost 1 base, and 18 bases lay between the germline ends.

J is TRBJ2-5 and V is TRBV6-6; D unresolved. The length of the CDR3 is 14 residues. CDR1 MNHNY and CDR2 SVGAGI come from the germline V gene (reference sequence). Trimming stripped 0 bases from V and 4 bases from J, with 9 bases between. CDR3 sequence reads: CASSYSTALETQYF. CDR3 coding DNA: TGTGCCAGCAGTTACTCTACGGCCCTAGAGACCCAGTACTTC.

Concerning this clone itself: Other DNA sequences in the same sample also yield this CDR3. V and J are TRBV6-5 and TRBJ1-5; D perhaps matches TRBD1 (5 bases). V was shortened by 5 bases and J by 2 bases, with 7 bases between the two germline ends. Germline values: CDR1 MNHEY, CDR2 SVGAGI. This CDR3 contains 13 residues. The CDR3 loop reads CASSRGGNQPQHF. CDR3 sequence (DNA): TGTGCCAGCAGTCGGGGGGGCAATCAGCCCCAGCATTTT.

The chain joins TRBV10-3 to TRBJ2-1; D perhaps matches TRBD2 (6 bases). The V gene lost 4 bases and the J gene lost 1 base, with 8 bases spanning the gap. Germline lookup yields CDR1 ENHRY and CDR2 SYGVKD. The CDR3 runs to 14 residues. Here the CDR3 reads CAISAGESYNEQFF. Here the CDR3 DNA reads TGTGCCATCAGTGCGGGAGAGTCCTACAATGAGCAGTTCTTC.

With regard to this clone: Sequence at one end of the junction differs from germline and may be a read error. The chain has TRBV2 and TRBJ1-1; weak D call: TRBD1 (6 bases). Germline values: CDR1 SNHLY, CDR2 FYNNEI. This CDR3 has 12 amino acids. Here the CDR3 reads CASSEEFGQIEF. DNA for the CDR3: TGTGCCAGCAGTGAAGAGTTCGGACAGATTGAGTTT.

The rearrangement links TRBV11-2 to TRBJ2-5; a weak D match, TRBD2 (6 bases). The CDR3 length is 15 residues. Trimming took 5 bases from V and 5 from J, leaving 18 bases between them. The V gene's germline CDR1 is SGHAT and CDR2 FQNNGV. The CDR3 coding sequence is TGTGCCAGCAGCACGCCCGGGAGCCTAGGGGAGACCCAGTACTTC. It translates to CASSTPGSLGETQYF.

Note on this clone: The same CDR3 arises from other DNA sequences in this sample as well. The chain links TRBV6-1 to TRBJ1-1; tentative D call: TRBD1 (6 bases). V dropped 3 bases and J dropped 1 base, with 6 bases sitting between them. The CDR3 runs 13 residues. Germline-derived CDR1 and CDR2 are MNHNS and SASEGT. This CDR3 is CASSETGNTEAFF. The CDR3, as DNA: TGTGCCAGCAGTGAGACAGGGAACACTGAAGCTTTCTTT.

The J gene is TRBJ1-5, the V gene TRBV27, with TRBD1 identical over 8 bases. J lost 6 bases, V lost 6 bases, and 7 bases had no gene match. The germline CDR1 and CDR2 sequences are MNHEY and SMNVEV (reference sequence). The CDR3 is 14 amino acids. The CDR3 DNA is TGTGCCAGCAGCCCGGGACAGGATTTTCAGCCCCAGCATTTT. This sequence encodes CASSPGQDFQPQHF.

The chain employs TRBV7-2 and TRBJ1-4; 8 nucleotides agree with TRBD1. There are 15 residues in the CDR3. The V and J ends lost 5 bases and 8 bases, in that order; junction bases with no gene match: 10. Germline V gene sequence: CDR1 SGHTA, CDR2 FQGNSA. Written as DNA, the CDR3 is TGTGCCAGCAGCGCCGGACAGGGCGTGACAGAAAAACTGTTTTTT. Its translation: CASSAGQGVTEKLFF.

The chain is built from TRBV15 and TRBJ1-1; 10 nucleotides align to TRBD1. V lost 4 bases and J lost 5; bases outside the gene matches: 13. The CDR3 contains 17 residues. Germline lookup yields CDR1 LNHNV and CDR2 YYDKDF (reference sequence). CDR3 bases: TGTGCCACCAGCAACCCCGGGACAGGGGCGGGTAAGACTGAAGCTTTCTTT. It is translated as CATSNPGTGAGKTEAFF.

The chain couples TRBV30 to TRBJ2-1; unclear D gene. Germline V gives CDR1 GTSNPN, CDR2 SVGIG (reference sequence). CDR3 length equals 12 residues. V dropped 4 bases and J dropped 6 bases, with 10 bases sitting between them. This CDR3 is CAWTVQGNEQFF. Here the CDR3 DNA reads TGTGCCTGGACCGTACAAGGCAATGAGCAGTTCTTC.

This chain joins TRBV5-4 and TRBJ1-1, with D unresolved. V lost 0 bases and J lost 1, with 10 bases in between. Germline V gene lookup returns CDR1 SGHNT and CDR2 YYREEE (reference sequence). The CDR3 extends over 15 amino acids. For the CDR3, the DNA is TGTGCCAGCAGCTTGGCCGAGGTTCGGAACACTGAAGCTTTCTTT. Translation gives CASSLAEVRNTEAFF.

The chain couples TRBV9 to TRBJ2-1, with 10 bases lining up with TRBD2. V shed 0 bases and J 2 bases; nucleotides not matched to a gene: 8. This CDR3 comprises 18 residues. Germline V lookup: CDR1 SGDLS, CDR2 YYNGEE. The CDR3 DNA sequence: TGTGCCAGCAGCGTAGGGTTAGCGGGAGGACCCGCCTACAATGAGCAGTTCTTC. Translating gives CASSVGLAGGPAYNEQFF.

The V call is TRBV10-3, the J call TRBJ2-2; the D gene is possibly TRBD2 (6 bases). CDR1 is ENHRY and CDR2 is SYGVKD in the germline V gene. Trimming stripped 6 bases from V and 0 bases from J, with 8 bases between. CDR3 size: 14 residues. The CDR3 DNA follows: TGTGCCATCAGGGGGACTTCGAACACCGGGGAGCTGTTTTTT. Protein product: CAIRGTSNTGELFF.

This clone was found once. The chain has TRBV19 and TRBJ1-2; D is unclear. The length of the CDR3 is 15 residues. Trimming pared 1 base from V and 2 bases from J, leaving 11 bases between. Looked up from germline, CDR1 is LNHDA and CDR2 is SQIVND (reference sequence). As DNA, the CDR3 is TGTGCCAGTAGTATAGGTCGGACGGAGAACTATGGCTACACCTTC. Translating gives CASSIGRTENYGYTF.

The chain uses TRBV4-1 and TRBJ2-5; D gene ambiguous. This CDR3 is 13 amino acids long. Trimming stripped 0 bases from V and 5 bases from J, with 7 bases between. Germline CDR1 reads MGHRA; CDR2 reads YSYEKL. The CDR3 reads CASSQDSAETQYF. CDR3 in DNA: TGCGCCAGCAGCCAAGATAGTGCCGAGACCCAGTACTTC.

CDR3 bases: TGTGCCACCAGCAGAGTATCTAGGACTAGCGCCTTCCAAGAGACCCAGTACTTC. Translating it yields CATSRVSRTSAFQETQYF. The chain recombines TRBV15 with TRBJ2-5; 9 bases are a match to TRBD2. The CDR3 is 18 amino acids. Germline V gene lookup returns CDR1 LNHNV and CDR2 YYDKDF (reference sequence). V lost 1 base to trimming and J lost 1 base; unmatched junction nucleotides: 10.

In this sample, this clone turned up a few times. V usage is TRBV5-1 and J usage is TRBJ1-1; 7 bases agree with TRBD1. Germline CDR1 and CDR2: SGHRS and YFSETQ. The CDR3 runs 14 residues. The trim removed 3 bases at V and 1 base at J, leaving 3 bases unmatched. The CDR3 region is CASSWGQRNTEAFF. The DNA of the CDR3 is TGCGCCAGCAGCTGGGGACAGAGGAACACTGAAGCTTTCTTT.

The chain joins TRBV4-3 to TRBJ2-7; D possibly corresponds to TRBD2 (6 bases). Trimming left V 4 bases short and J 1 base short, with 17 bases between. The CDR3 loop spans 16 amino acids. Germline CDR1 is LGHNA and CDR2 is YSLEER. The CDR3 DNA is TGCGCCAGCAGCCGGACCGTGAGACTAGATTCCTACGAGCAGTACTTC. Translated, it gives CASSRTVRLDSYEQYF.

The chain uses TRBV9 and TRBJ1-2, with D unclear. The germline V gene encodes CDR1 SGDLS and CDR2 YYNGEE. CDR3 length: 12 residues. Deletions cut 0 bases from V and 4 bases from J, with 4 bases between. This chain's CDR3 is CASSVVRYGYTF. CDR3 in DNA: TGTGCCAGCAGCGTAGTTCGCTATGGCTACACCTTC.

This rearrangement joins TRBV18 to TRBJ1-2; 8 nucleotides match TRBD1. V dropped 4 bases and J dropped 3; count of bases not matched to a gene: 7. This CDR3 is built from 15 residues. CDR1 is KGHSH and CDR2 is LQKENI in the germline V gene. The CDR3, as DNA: TGTGCCAGCTCACGTCAGCAGGGGGCGGACTATGGCTACACCTTC. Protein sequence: CASSRQQGADYGYTF.

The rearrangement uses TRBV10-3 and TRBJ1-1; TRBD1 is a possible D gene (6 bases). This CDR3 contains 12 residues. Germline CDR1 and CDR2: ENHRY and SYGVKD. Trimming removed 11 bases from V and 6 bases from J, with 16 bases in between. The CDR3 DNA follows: TGTGCCTCGGCCCAGGGGAGGGCTGAAGCTTTCTTT. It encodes CASAQGRAEAFF.

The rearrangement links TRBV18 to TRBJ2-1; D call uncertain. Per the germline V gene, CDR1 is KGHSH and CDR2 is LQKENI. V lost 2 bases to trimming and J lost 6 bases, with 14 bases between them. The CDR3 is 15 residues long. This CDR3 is CASSPSTLIGNEQFF. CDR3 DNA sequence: TGTGCCAGCTCACCAAGTACCCTAATCGGCAATGAGCAGTTCTTC. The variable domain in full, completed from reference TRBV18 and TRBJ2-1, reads NAGVMQNPRHLVRRRGQEARLRCSPMKGHSHVYWYRQLPEEGLKFMVYLQKENIIDESGMPKERFSAEFPKEGPSILRIQQVVRGDSAAYFCASSPSTLIGNEQFFGPGTRLTVL.

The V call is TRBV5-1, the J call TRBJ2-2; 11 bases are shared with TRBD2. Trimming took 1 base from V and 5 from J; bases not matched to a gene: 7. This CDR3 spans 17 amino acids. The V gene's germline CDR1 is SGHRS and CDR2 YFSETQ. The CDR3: CASSLRLAGGSTGELFF. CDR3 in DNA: TGCGCCAGCAGCTTGAGGCTAGCGGGAGGAAGTACCGGGGAGCTGTTTTTT.

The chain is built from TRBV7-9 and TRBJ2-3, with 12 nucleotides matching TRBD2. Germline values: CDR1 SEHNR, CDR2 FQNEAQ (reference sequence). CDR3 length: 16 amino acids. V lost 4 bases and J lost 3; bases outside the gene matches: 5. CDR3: CASSSGGTSGTDTQYF. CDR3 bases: TGTGCCAGCAGCTCGGGCGGGACTAGCGGGACAGATACGCAGTATTTT.

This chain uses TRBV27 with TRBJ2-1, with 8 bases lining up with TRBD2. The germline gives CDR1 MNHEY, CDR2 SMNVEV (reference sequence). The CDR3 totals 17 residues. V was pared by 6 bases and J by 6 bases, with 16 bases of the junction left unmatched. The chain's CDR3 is CASRFGTRILGSNEQFF. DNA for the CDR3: TGTGCCAGCAGATTCGGGACTAGAATTCTGGGGTCCAATGAGCAGTTCTTC.

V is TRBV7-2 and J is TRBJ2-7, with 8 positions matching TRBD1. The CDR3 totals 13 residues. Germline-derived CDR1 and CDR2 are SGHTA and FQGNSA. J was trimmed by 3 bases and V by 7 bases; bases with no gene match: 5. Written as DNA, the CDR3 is TGTGCCAGCAACCGACAGGGGTACTACGAGCAGTACTTC. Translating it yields CASNRQGYYEQYF.